This T cell receptor (beta chain) was identified in a study of T-cell reconstitution after alpha-beta-depleted transplantation in children (TCRdb year 2016). For the wider study: Using TCR repertoire profiling, the study followed T-cell immune reconstitution in a quantitative way in children after TCRalphabeta/CD19-depleted allogeneic hematopoietic cell transplantation. What the study reported, not specific to this receptor: In some patients, high TCRbeta diversity at day 60 was attributed to recipient T cells and intrathymic progenitors that had survived conditioning. Hyperexpanded clone frequencies declined over subsequent months; after one year, T-cell counts and TCRbeta diversity were mostly attributed to newly produced T cells. The apparently early alphabetaT-cell count recovery about two months after transplant was reportedly dependent on only several hundred rapidly expanded clones derived from non-depleted graft cells.

According to the study, the label for this sample's treatment or condition signals: allogeneic hematopoietic cell transplantation with graft depleted of TCRalphabeta T cells and CD19 B cells. The children who served as transplant recipients had been given grafts of TCRalphabeta/CD19-depleted allogeneic hematopoietic cells. This clonotype was recorded at least ten times. Its target antigen remains unknown. Base quality data are lacking; no much larger clone is found one base away. Counted from cysteine to phenylalanine, this CDR3 has 15 amino acids. Only the CDR3 region is kept as DNA, spanning 45 bases read in frame from base 1. Germline trimming amounts to 1 base on V and 12 bases on J, with 8 as the count of junction bases outside the gene matches. Via the germline V gene, CDR1 is SGHDT and CDR2 YYEEEE. The library was obtained by PCR. The run used an Illumina HiSeq 2500. To normalize quantification of the TCRbeta repertoire, the TCR libraries were built with molecular barcoding that relied on unique molecular identifiers. In TCRdb, the public reads were trimmed at Q25 with fastp and aligned with MiXCR, with productive beta chains retained. Each entry is one CDR3 protein sequence, shown with its most common DNA and genes. Present in this sample are fewer than 350,000 distinct CDR3 sequences, 10% of which were seen just once. The ten largest clones capture just under 7.5% of the sample.

The rearrangement joined TRBV5-6 to TRBJ2-1, with 12 bases in between that match TRBD2. This TCR was recovered from a boy younger than two with acute myeloid leukemia, due to receive a stem cell transplant. The sequencing here drew on PBMCs, taken before TCRalphabeta/CD19-depleted stem cell transplant. The CDR3 protein sequence reads: CASSLWAGLAGGQFF. The sequence in DNA is TGTGCCAGCAGCTTGTGGGCGGGACTAGCGGGTGGGCAGTTCTTC.